These T cell receptor beta chains were read from a single sample in a study of T-cell reconstitution after alpha-beta-depleted transplantation in children. TCRdb ran MiXCR on the PCR reads and lists one entry per CDR3 protein. This sample has 250,000 to 300,000 distinct CDR3 sequences, with around 10% found just once. The sample was PBMCs, taken before TCRalphabeta/CD19-depleted stem cell transplant. These receptors were collected from a boy under two years old with acute myeloid leukemia, due to receive a stem cell transplant. Both conserved end residues are part of each CDR3. Each record gives: D gene, J gene, clone size, V gene, CDR3 DNA, CDR3 protein. The D gene is left open where the match is weak. Clone size is shown for a subset of rows, as once, few, many or a class of expanded clone.

TRBD2,TRBJ2-1,few,TRBV3-1,TGTGCCAGCAGCCACCCCGGGACTAGCGAAGACAGGGATGAGCAGTTCTTC,CASSHPGTSEDRDEQFF
-,TRBJ2-5,many,TRBV6-1,TGTGCCAGTATGAGGCGCCTAGGGGGGACCCAGTACTTC,CASMRRLGGTQYF
-,TRBJ2-5,many,TRBV9,TGTGCCAGCAGCGTAGGCGCGGGGATAGGAGAGACCCAGTACTTC,CASSVGAGIGETQYF
TRBD2,TRBJ2-3,many,TRBV7-3,TGTGCCAGCAGCTTATCAGCGGGAGGTCTCACAGATACGCAGTATTTT,CASSLSAGGLTDTQYF
-,TRBJ2-7,few,TRBV28,TGTGCCAGCAGTTTAAATATAGGCGAGCAGTACTTC,CASSLNIGEQYF
-,TRBJ2-2,many,TRBV9,TGTGCCAGCAGCGTAGTGGGACGGAACACCGGGGAGCTGTTTTTT,CASSVVGRNTGELFF
TRBD1,TRBJ2-5,many,TRBV5-5,TGTGCCAGCAGGAGGCCCCCCGGACAGGGAGAGACCCAGTACTTC,CASRRPPGQGETQYF
-,TRBJ2-2,many,TRBV6-1,TGTGCCAGCACCCCCCGAGCGACCGGGGAGCTGTTTTTT,CASTPRATGELFF
TRBD2,TRBJ2-2,-,TRBV6-5,TGTGCCAGCAGTTACAGGGGGGACTGGGTAGCGGGGGAACTCGGGGAGCTGTTTTTT,CASSYRGDWVAGELGELFF
TRBD1,TRBJ1-2,few,TRBV5-6,TGTGCCAGCAGCCGCCCCGGACAGGGAAGGGGAGGCTACACCTTC,CASSRPGQGRGGYTF
TRBD2,TRBJ2-7,many,TRBV9,TGTGCCAGCAGCCCGGGACTAGCGGGAGCGGTAGAGCAGTACTTC,CASSPGLAGAVEQYF
-,TRBJ2-2,many,TRBV9,TGTGCCAGCAGCCTAGGAGGGGGGCCGAACACCGGGGAGCTGTTTTTT,CASSLGGGPNTGELFF
-,TRBJ2-2,many,TRBV18,TGTGCCAGCTCAGCGAGTCACACCGGGGAGCTGTTTTTT,CASSASHTGELFF
-,TRBJ2-3,few,TRBV10-3,TGTGCCATCAATGGGGCTACAGAGGGTCGTGATACGCAGTATTTT,CAINGATEGRDTQYF
-,TRBJ2-7,many,TRBV20-1,TGCAGTGCTAGAGGTCCCTACGAGCAGTACTTC,CSARGPYEQYF
-,TRBJ2-3,few,TRBV6-6,TGTGCCAGCACCCTTTCTTATACGCAGTATTTT,CASTLSYTQYF